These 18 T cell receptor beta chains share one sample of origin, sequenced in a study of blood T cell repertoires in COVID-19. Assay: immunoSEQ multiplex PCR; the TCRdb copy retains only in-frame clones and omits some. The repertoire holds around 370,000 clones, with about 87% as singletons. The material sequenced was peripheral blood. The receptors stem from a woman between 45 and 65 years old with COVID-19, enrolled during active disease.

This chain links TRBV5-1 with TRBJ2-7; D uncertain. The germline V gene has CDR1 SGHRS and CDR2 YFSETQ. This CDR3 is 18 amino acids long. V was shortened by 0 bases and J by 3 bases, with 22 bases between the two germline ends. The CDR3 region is CASSLAGYAPSGNYEQYF. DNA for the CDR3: TGCGCCAGCAGCTTGGCGGGTTATGCTCCATCGGGTAACTACGAGCAGTACTTC.

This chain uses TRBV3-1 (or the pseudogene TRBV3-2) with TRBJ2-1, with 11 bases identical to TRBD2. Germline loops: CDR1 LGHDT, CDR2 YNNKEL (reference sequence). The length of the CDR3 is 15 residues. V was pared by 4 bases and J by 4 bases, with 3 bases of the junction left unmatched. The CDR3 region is CASSLTSGSYNEQFF. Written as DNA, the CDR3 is TGTGCCAGCAGCCTTACTAGCGGGAGTTACAATGAGCAGTTCTTC.

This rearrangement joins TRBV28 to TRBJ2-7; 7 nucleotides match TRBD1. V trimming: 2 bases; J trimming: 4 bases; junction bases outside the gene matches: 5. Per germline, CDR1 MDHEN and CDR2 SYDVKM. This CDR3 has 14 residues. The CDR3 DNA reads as TGTGCCAGCAGTTTAGGGGACAGTACTTACGAGCAGTACTTC. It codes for CASSLGDSTYEQYF.

The CDR3 coding sequence is TGTGCCAGCACGATCGGGAGGGCCTCGGGGGAGCTGTTTTTT. Translation gives CASTIGRASGELFF. J is TRBJ2-2 and V is TRBV2; TRBD2 matches 8 bases. CDR3 length equals 14 residues. Germline CDR1 reads SNHLY; CDR2 reads FYNNEI. Trimming at V came to 7 bases and at J to 8 bases, leaving 9 bases not matched to a gene.

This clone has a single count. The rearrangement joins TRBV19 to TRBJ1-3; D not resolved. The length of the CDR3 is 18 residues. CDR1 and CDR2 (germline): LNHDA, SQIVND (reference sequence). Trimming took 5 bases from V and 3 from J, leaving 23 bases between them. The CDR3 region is CASSRSRGWEPLGNTIYF. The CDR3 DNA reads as TGTGCCAGTAGTCGCTCCCGTGGGTGGGAGCCCCTTGGAAACACCATATATTTT.

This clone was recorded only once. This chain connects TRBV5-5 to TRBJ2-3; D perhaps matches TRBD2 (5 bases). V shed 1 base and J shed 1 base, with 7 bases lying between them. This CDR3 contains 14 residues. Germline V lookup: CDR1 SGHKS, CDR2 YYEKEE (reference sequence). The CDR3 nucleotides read TGTGCCAGCAGCTTGATCGGGGGCACAGATACGCAGTATTTT. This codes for CASSLIGGTDTQYF.

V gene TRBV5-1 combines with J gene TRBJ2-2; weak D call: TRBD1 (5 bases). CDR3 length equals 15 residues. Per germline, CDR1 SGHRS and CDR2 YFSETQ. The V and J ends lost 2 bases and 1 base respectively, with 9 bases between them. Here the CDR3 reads CASSFIGENTGELFF. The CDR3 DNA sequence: TGCGCCAGCAGCTTTATAGGGGAGAACACCGGGGAGCTGTTTTTT.

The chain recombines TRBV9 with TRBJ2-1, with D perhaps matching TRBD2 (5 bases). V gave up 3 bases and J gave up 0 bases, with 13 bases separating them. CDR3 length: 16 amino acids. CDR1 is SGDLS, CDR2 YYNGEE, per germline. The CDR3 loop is CASSAPPGSSYNEQFF. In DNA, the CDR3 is TGTGCCAGCAGCGCCCCGCCTGGGAGCTCCTACAATGAGCAGTTCTTC.

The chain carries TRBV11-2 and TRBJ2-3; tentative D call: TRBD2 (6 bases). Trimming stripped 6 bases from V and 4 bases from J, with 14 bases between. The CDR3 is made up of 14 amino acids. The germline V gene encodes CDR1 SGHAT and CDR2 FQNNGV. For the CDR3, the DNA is TGTGCCAGCAGTGGAGGGAGGACCGCAGATACGCAGTATTTT. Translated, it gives CASSGGRTADTQYF.

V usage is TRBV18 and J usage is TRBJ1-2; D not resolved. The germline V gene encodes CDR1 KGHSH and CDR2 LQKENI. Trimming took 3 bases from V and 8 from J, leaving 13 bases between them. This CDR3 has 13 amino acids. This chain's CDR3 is CASSPGESQGYTF. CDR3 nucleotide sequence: TGTGCCAGCTCACCCGGGGAATCACAAGGCTACACCTTC.

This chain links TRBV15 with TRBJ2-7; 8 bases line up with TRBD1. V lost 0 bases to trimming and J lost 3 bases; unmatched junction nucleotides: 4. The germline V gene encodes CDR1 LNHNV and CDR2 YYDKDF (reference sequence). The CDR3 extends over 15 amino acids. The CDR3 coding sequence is TGTGCCACCAGCAGAGAACGAGACAGGGGCTACGAGCAGTACTTC. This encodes CATSRERDRGYEQYF.

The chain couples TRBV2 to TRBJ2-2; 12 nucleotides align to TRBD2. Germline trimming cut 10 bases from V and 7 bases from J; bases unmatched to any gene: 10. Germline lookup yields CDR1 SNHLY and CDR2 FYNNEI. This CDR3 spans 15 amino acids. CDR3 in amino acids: CATQTSGSPSGELFF. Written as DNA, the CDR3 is TGTGCCACTCAGACTAGCGGGAGTCCCAGCGGGGAGCTGTTTTTT.

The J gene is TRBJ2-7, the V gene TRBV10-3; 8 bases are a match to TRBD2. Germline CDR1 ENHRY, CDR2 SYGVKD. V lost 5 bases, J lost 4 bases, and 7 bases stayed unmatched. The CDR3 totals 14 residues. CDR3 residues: CAISYSGGPYEQYF. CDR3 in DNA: TGTGCCATCAGTTATTCGGGAGGGCCTTACGAGCAGTACTTC.

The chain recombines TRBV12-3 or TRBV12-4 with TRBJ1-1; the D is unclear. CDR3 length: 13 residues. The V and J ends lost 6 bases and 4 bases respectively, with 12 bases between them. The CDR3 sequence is CASRRSGVTEAFF. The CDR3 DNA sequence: TGTGCCAGCAGACGCAGCGGGGTCACTGAAGCTTTCTTT.

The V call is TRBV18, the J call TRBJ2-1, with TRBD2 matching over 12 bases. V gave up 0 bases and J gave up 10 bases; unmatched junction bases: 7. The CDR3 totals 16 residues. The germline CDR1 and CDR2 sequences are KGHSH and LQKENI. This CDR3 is CASSPPQTSGSGEQFF. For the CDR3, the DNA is TGTGCCAGCTCACCACCTCAGACTAGCGGGAGTGGCGAGCAGTTCTTC.

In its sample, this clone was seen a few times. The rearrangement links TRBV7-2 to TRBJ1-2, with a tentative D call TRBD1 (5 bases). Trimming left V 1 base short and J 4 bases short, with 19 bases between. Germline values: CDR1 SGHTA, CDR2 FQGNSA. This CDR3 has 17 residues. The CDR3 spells CASSLDNGRVFVYGYTF. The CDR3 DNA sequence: TGTGCCAGCAGCTTAGACAACGGCAGGGTTTTTGTCTATGGCTACACCTTC.

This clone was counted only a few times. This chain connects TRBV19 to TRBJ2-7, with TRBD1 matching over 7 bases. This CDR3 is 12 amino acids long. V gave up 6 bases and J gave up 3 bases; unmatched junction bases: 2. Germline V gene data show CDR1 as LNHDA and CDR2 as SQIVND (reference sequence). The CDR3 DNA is TGTGCCAGTAGGGGGACAGTCTACGAGCAGTACTTC. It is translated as CASRGTVYEQYF.

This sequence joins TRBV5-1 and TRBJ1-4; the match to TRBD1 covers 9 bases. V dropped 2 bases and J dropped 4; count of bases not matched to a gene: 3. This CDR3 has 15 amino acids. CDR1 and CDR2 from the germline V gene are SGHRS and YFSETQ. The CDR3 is CASSFGDRDNEKLFF. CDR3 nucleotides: TGCGCCAGCAGCTTTGGGGACAGGGATAATGAAAAACTGTTTTTT.